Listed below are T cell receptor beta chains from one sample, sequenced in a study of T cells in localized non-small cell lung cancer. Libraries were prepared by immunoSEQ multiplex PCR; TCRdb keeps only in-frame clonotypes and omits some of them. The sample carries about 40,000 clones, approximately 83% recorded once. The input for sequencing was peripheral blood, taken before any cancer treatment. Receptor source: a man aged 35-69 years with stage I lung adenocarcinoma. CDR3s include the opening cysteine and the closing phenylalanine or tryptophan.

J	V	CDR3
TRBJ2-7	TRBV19	CASNAGSHLEQYF
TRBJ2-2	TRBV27	CASSLGTGELFF
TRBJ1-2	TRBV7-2	CASSLGNYGYTF
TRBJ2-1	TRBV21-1	CASSKRIALAGVNNEQFF
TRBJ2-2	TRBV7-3	CASSLNPRKYTGELFF
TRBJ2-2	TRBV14	CASSQDRLRDLYTGELFF
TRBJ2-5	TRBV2	CASHRVSGVQETQYF
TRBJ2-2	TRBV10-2	CASSESDINGELFF
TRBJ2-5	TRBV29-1	CSVEEISDRLRQYF
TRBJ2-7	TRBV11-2	CASSLKVDEQYF
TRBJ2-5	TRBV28	CASSYGDPGRSQYF
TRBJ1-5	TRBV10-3	CAISEPGVAQPQHF
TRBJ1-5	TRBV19	CASSNMFRREDQPQHF
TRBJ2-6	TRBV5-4	CASSLGPPGSGANVLTF
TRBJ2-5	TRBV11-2	CASSWTGGREETQYF
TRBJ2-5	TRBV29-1	CSVVGKFQETQYF